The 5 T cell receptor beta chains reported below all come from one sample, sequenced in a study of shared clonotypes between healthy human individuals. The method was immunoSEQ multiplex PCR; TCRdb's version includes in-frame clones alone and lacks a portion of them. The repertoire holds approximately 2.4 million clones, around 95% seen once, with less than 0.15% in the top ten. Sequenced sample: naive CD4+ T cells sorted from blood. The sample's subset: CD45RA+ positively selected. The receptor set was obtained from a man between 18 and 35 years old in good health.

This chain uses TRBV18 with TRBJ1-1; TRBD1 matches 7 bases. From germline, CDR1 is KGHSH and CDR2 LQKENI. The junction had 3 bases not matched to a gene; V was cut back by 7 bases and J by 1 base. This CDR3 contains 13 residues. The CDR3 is CASLWTGNTEAFF. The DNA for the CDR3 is TGTGCCAGCTTGTGGACAGGGAACACTGAAGCTTTCTTT.

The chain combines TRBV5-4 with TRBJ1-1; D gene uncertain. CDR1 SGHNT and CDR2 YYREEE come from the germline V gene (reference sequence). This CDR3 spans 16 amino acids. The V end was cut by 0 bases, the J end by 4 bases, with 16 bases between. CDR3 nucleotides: TGTGCCAGCAGCTTGGCCGGAAGGAGGGTCGGCACTGAAGCTTTCTTT. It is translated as CASSLAGRRVGTEAFF. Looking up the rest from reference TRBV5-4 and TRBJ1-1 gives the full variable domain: ETGVTQSPTHLIKTRGQQVTLRCSSQSGHNTVSWYQQALGQGPQFIFQYYREEENGRGNFPPRFSGLQFPNYSSELNVNALELDDSALYLCASSLAGRRVGTEAFFGQGTRLTVV.

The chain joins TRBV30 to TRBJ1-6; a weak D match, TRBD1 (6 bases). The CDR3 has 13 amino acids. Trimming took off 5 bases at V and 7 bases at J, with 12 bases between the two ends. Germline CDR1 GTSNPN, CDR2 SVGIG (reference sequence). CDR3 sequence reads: CAWYQGNNSPLHF. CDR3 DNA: TGTGCCTGGTACCAGGGGAACAATTCACCCCTCCACTTT.

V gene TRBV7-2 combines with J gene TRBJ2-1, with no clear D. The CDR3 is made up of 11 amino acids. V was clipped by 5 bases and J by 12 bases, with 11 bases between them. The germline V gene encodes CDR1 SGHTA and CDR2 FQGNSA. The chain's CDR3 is CASSPLAWQFF. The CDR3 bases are TGTGCCAGCAGCCCTCTGGCTTGGCAGTTCTTC. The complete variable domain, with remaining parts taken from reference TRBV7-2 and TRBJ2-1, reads GAGVSQSPSNKVTEKGKDVELRCDPISGHTALYWYRQSLGQGLEFLIYFQGNSAPDKSGLPSDRFSAERTGGSVSTLTIQRTQQEDSAVYLCASSPLAWQFFGPGTRLTVL.

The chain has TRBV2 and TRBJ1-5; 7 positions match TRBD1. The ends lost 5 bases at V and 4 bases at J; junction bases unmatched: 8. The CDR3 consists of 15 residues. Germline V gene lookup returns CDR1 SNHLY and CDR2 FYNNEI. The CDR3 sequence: CASSKEAGGNQPQHF. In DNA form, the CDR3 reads TGTGCCAGCAGTAAAGAGGCAGGGGGGAATCAGCCCCAGCATTTT.